The 31 T cell receptor beta chains listed next were all sequenced from one sample in a study of T cells in Graves' hyperthyroidism and ophthalmopathy. What was amplified from RNA transcripts were TCR beta CDR3 regions. The HTBI set primed first-round TCR CDR3 RT-PCR. One entry per CDR3 protein results from TCRdb running MiXCR on the multiplex PCR reads. The sample has around 440,000 distinct CDR3 sequences, about 15% seen once; the top ten hold 13% to 15%. Sequenced material: blood. The receptors originated from a woman aged 18-29 years with Graves' hyperthyroidism.

Many counts were recorded for this clonotype. The chain is built from TRBV28 and TRBJ2-7; possibly TRBD1 for D (6 bases). V was pared by 7 bases and J by 3 bases, with 16 bases between. Germline lookup yields CDR1 MDHEN and CDR2 SYDVKM. The CDR3 loop spans 14 amino acids. CDR3 nucleotide sequence: TGTGCCAGCAACCCTTGGGGACAAATCTACGAGCAGTACTTC. It is translated as CASNPWGQIYEQYF.

This clonotype was recorded at least ten times. V gene TRBV28 combines with J gene TRBJ1-6, with D unclear. This CDR3 region has 14 residues. The germline V and J ends were trimmed by 3 bases and 7 bases, with 10 bases remaining between them. CDR1 is MDHEN and CDR2 is SYDVKM in the germline V gene. As DNA, the CDR3 is TGTGCCAGCAGTTTGCTTGCAGAAAATTCACCCCTCCACTTT. This gives the protein CASSLLAENSPLHF.

This clonotype was recorded many times. The gene calls are TRBV5-1 and TRBJ2-3; weak D call: TRBD1 (6 bases). The CDR3 runs 15 residues. Trimming took off 1 base at V and 3 bases at J, with 12 bases between the two ends. CDR1 is SGHRS and CDR2 is YFSETQ in the germline V gene. In nucleotides, the CDR3 is TGCGCCAGCAGCTTGTACAAAACAGGGACAGATACGCAGTATTTT. This gives the protein CASSLYKTGTDTQYF.

Remarks on this clonotype: A much larger clone lies a single base off, so this may be a read error. The J gene is TRBJ2-3, the V gene TRBV4-2, with 8 nucleotides matching TRBD2. V dropped 0 bases and J dropped 2; count of bases not matched to a gene: 7. CDR3 length equals 17 residues. CDR1 is LGHNA and CDR2 is YNFKEQ in the germline V gene. The CDR3 spells CASSQDIQRGTTDTQYF. CDR3 nucleotide sequence: TGTGCCAGCAGCCAAGATATCCAGCGGGGGACCACAGATACGCAGTATTTT.

This clonotype was picked up a small number of times. The CDR3 bases are TGTGCCAGCAAACTGGAAGGGGTTTTTGAAGCTTTCTTT. Its protein is CASKLEGVFEAFF. The chain employs TRBV25-1 and TRBJ1-1; maybe TRBD1 (5 bases). Germline V lookup: CDR1 MGHDK, CDR2 SYGVNS. The CDR3 contains 13 residues. V dropped 7 bases and J dropped 7 bases, with 16 bases sitting between them.

This clonotype was counted at least ten times. The chain employs TRBV20-1 and TRBJ2-7; 9 nucleotides match TRBD2. CDR1 and CDR2 (germline): DFQATT, SNEGSKA (reference sequence). CDR3 length: 15 amino acids. Losses at the gene ends were 0 bases for V and 4 bases for J; bases not matched to a gene: 7. For the CDR3, the DNA is TGCAGTGCTAGAGATCGGGGCGGGAGGGAATACGAGCAGTACTTC. Its protein product is CSARDRGGREYEQYF.

This clonotype came up a few times. The chain joins TRBV20-1 to TRBJ2-4, with TRBD1 matching 7 bases. The V segment lost 2 bases and the J segment 7 bases; nucleotides outside the gene matches: 2. Germline CDR1 and CDR2: DFQATT and SNEGSKA (reference sequence). CDR3 size: 12 residues. CDR3: CSARPQGNIQYF. The CDR3 nucleotides read TGCAGTGCTAGACCACAGGGGAACATTCAGTACTTC.

There are many counts of this clonotype. CDR3 in amino acids: CASSLQARGGGDTQYF. The CDR3 nucleotides read TGTGCCAGCAGCTTACAAGCGCGGGGGGGCGGAGATACGCAGTATTTT. The chain couples TRBV28 to TRBJ2-3, with 9 bases aligning to TRBD2. After removal of 6 bases from V and 5 bases from J, the junction contained 12 bases not matched to a gene. The CDR3 runs to 16 residues. Germline-derived CDR1 and CDR2 are MDHEN and SYDVKM. Variable domain in full (rest from reference TRBV28 and TRBJ2-3): DVKVTQSSRYLVKRTGEKVFLECVQDMDHENMFWYRQDPGLGLRLIYFSYDVKMKEKGDIPEGYSVSREKKERFSLILESASTNQTSMYLCASSLQARGGGDTQYFGPGTRLTVL.

The J gene is TRBJ2-5, the V gene TRBV3-1; D unresolved. Germline values: CDR1 LGHDT, CDR2 YNNKEL (reference sequence). The germline V and J ends were trimmed by 1 base and 7 bases, with 13 bases remaining between them. CDR3 length equals 14 residues. The CDR3 DNA sequence: TGTGCCAGCAGCCAAGGTGTCTATCGGAGGACCCAGTACTTC. This sequence encodes CASSQGVYRRTQYF.

The V gene is TRBV5-8, the J gene TRBJ2-7; 14 bases map to TRBD2. J lost 7 bases, V lost 4 bases, and 10 bases had no gene match. The CDR3 extends over 16 amino acids. In germline, CDR1 is SGHTS, CDR2 YDEGEE. CDR3 sequence reads: CASSRLAGGPSGEQYF. CDR3 sequence (DNA): TGTGCCAGCAGCCGACTAGCGGGAGGGCCCTCCGGAGAGCAGTACTTC.

This clonotype was seen repeatedly, ten times or more. The chain recombines TRBV5-1 with TRBJ2-7, with 9 bases that match TRBD1. CDR1 is SGHRS and CDR2 is YFSETQ in the germline V gene. Trimming removed 0 bases from V and 1 base from J; junction bases left unmatched: 8. This CDR3 has 17 amino acids. The CDR3 spells CASSLASGQGISYEQYF. Here the CDR3 DNA reads TGCGCCAGCAGCTTGGCCAGCGGACAGGGGATATCCTACGAGCAGTACTTC.

This clonotype has more than one count but fewer than ten. The CDR3 DNA reads as TGTGCCAGCAGCGTAGAAGGGTCTCCTAATTCACCCCTCCACTTT. Translating it yields CASSVEGSPNSPLHF. The chain couples TRBV9 to TRBJ1-6; D gene unclear. This CDR3 is 15 amino acids long. The V gene lost 0 bases and the J gene lost 6 bases, with 10 bases spanning the gap. Germline V lookup: CDR1 SGDLS, CDR2 YYNGEE.

This clonotype was seen ten or more times. This CDR3 reads CASTSPLSGGINEQFF. The CDR3 DNA is TGTGCCAGCACCTCTCCCCTTTCGGGGGGAATAAATGAGCAGTTCTTC. The chain carries TRBV11-2 and TRBJ2-1; TRBD2 matches 7 bases. Germline V gene sequence: CDR1 SGHAT, CDR2 FQNNGV. The CDR3 is made up of 16 amino acids. The V segment lost 7 bases and the J segment 7 bases; nucleotides outside the gene matches: 16.

This clonotype came up many times. The chain uses TRBV7-9 and TRBJ2-3; TRBD2 matches 8 bases. The length of the CDR3 is 15 residues. The ends lost 0 bases at V and 4 bases at J; junction bases unmatched: 3. Germline V lookup: CDR1 SEHNR, CDR2 FQNEAQ (reference sequence). The CDR3 DNA reads as TGTGCCAGCAGCTTAGCGGCGGGAGGCCCAGATACGCAGTATTTT. Translating gives CASSLAAGGPDTQYF.

This clonotype was seen repeatedly, ten times or more. The chain recombines TRBV5-1 with TRBJ2-7; maybe TRBD2 (6 bases). Germline-derived CDR1 and CDR2 are SGHRS and YFSETQ. Trimming took off 2 bases at V and 4 bases at J, with 16 bases between the two ends. The CDR3 has 15 residues. This chain's CDR3 is CASSLGGRGVYEQYF. The CDR3 DNA reads as TGCGCCAGCAGCTTAGGAGGGAGAGGCGTATACGAGCAGTACTTC.

A note on this clonotype: Sequence at one end of the junction differs from germline and may be a read error. The CDR3 coding sequence is TGCGCCAGCAGCCAATTACCGGGACAGGGCCAAGAGACCCCGTACTTC. Residues: CASSQLPGQGQETPYF. The chain is built from TRBV4-1 and TRBJ2-5; the match to TRBD1 covers 9 bases. CDR1 and CDR2 from the germline V gene are MGHRA and YSYEKL. CDR3 size: 16 residues.

The chain links TRBV9 to TRBJ1-1; D is perhaps TRBD1 (5 bases). Trimming left V 4 bases short and J 3 bases short, with 13 bases between. The CDR3 spans 14 residues. Germline lookup yields CDR1 SGDLS and CDR2 YYNGEE. CDR3 in DNA: TGTGCCAGCAGCCCTATTAAGGGGTACACTGAAGCTTTCTTT. This encodes CASSPIKGYTEAFF.

V and J are TRBV5-1 and TRBJ1-6; TRBD1 matches at 8 bases. The V and J ends lost 5 bases and 7 bases, in that order; junction bases with no gene match: 5. Germline CDR1 reads SGHRS; CDR2 reads YFSETQ. The CDR3 covers 14 residues. The chain's CDR3 is CASRRTGTNSPLHF. The CDR3 bases are TGCGCCAGCAGGAGGACAGGGACAAATTCACCCCTCCACTTT.

This clonotype has ten or more counts. CDR3 nucleotide sequence: TGCGCCAGCAGCTTCGCGACAGTTTACTCCACAGATACGCAGTATTTT. Its protein product is CASSFATVYSTDTQYF. V gene TRBV5-1 combines with J gene TRBJ2-3, with D possibly matching TRBD1 (5 bases). The V and J ends lost 2 bases and 2 bases respectively, with 15 bases between them. Germline values: CDR1 SGHRS, CDR2 YFSETQ. This CDR3 has 16 amino acids.

The sample holds a few counts of this clonotype. The chain combines TRBV5-6 with TRBJ2-6; no clear D. The V end was cut by 4 bases, the J end by 3 bases, with 11 bases between. CDR1 is SGHDT, CDR2 YYEEEE, per germline. This CDR3 has 15 amino acids. The DNA of the CDR3 is TGTGCCAGCAGCCTCTCAGTGGGTGGGGCCAACGTCCTGACTTTC. It encodes CASSLSVGGANVLTF.

This clonotype was observed a few times. The chain couples TRBV24-1 to TRBJ2-1; 16 bases are a match to TRBD2. Germline-derived CDR1 and CDR2 are KGHDR and SFDVKD. The CDR3 totals 18 residues. After removal of 4 bases from V and 8 bases from J, the junction contained 10 bases not matched to a gene. The CDR3 DNA reads TGTGCCACCAGTGAGGTCGGGACTAGCGGGGGGGTTTCGGATGAGCAGTTCTTC. Translating gives CATSEVGTSGGVSDEQFF.

This clonotype was seen more than once but under ten times. The genes are TRBV7-2 and TRBJ1-6, with TRBD1 identical over 7 bases. This CDR3 is built from 16 residues. V lost 0 bases and J lost 9; bases outside the gene matches: 8. Germline V gene data show CDR1 as SGHTA and CDR2 as FQGNSA. In nucleotides, the CDR3 is TGTGCCAGCAGCTTAGCCGGGGGACAGACCGGTTCACCCCTCCACTTT. It encodes CASSLAGGQTGSPLHF.

This clonotype was seen once. This chain connects TRBV5-1 to TRBJ1-1; 9 positions agree with TRBD1. With V trimmed by 3 bases and J by 1 base, 10 bases remained unmatched. Germline V gene sequence: CDR1 SGHRS, CDR2 YFSETQ. The CDR3 length is 17 residues. The CDR3 coding sequence is TGCGCCAGCAGCTCAACAACCGGGACAGGGACGAACACTGAAGCTTTCTTT. Its translation: CASSSTTGTGTNTEAFF.

The DNA for the CDR3 is TGTGCCAGTAGTCCCGCGTGGCTAGCGGGAGGGCCTCATACCGAGCAGTACTTC. This encodes CASSPAWLAGGPHTEQYF. The chain carries TRBV19 and TRBJ2-7; 12 nucleotides align to TRBD2. This CDR3 spans 18 amino acids. Per germline, CDR1 LNHDA and CDR2 SQIVND (reference sequence). V lost 5 bases, J lost 6 bases, and 17 bases stayed unmatched.

This clonotype has ten or more counts. The V call is TRBV13, the J call TRBJ1-4; 7 bases fit TRBD1. From germline, CDR1 is PRHDT and CDR2 FYEKMQ (reference sequence). V shed 7 bases, J shed 5 bases, and the junction held 10 bases outside the gene matches. This CDR3 has 15 amino acids. The CDR3 sequence: CASTNGTDLNEKLFF. The CDR3 DNA is TGTGCCAGCACCAACGGGACAGATCTCAATGAAAAACTGTTTTTT. Complete variable domain (other parts from reference TRBV13 and TRBJ1-4): AAGVIQSPRHLIKEKRETATLKCYPIPRHDTVYWYQQGPGQDPQFLISFYEKMQSDKGSIPDRFSAQQFSDYHSELNMSSLELGDSALYFCASTNGTDLNEKLFFGSGTQLSVL.

The V and J genes are TRBV14 and TRBJ2-2; D is uncertain. This CDR3 spans 15 amino acids. Between the trimmed V and J ends, which lost 2 bases and 1 base, there was a span of 8 bases. CDR1 and CDR2 (germline): SGHDN, FVKESK. The CDR3 reads CASSQNHGNTGELFF. The DNA of the CDR3 is TGTGCCAGCAGCCAAAACCACGGGAACACCGGGGAGCTGTTTTTT.

This clonotype was seen many times. The V gene is TRBV7-2, the J gene TRBJ2-3; D possibly corresponds to TRBD1 (6 bases). From germline, CDR1 is SGHTA and CDR2 FQGNSA. Trimming cost V 6 bases and J 7 bases, with 17 bases left between them. This CDR3 is 14 amino acids long. The CDR3 nucleotides are TGTGCCAGCAGAGACAGAAGGGGGACGAATACGCAGTATTTT. Residues: CASRDRRGTNTQYF. Variable domain in full (rest from reference TRBV7-2 and TRBJ2-3): GAGVSQSPSNKVTEKGKDVELRCDPISGHTALYWYRQSLGQGLEFLIYFQGNSAPDKSGLPSDRFSAERTGGSVSTLTIQRTQQEDSAVYLCASRDRRGTNTQYFGPGTRLTVL.

This clonotype was counted only a few times. The chain joins TRBV20-1 to TRBJ1-5, with unresolved D. Trimming removed 5 bases from V and 7 bases from J, with 21 bases in between. This CDR3 has 15 residues. Germline V CDR1 and CDR2: DFQATT, SNEGSKA (reference sequence). The DNA for the CDR3 is TGCAGTGCTCGAGGGTTCCGGAGGTTCGGCCAGCCCCAGCATTTT. Residues: CSARGFRRFGQPQHF.

This clonotype was seen repeatedly, ten times or more. This chain connects TRBV7-9 to TRBJ1-1; D is uncertain. V dropped 4 bases and J dropped 8 bases, with 11 bases sitting between them. Germline CDR1 and CDR2: SEHNR and FQNEAQ (reference sequence). The CDR3 totals 12 residues. The CDR3 loop is CASSSGPREAFF. Here the CDR3 DNA reads TGTGCCAGCAGCTCTGGACCGAGAGAAGCTTTCTTT.

This clonotype was recorded at least ten times. This chain connects TRBV27 to TRBJ2-6; D unresolved. The germline CDR1 and CDR2 sequences are MNHEY and SMNVEV (reference sequence). V dropped 6 bases and J dropped 0 bases, with 15 bases sitting between them. The CDR3 extends over 17 amino acids. CDR3 loop: CASSDIGKFSGANVLTF. The DNA of the CDR3 is TGTGCCAGCAGCGACATAGGAAAGTTCTCTGGGGCCAACGTCCTGACTTTC.

This sequence joins TRBV6-1 and TRBJ1-1, with TRBD1 matching over 8 bases. Germline V lookup: CDR1 MNHNS, CDR2 SASEGT. J gave up 4 bases and V 7 bases, and 11 bases lay outside the gene matches. CDR3 length equals 15 residues. The CDR3 bases are TGTGCCAGCACCTTGACAGGGGTTTTTGGCACTGAAGCTTTCTTT. Amino acid sequence: CASTLTGVFGTEAFF.